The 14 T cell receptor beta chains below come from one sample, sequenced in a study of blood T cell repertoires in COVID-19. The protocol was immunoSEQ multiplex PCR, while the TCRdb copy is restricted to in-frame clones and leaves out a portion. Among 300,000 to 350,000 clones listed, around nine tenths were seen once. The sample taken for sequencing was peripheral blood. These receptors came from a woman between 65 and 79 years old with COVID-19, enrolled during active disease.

The CDR3 loop is CASSLGQGNEQYF. As DNA, the CDR3 is TGTGCCAGCAGCCTGGGACAGGGGAACGAGCAGTACTTC. The V call is TRBV5-6, the J call TRBJ2-7, with 10 bases matching TRBD1. CDR1 is SGHDT and CDR2 is YYEEEE in the germline V gene. The V segment lost 4 bases and the J segment 5 bases; nucleotides outside the gene matches: 3. There are 13 residues in the CDR3.

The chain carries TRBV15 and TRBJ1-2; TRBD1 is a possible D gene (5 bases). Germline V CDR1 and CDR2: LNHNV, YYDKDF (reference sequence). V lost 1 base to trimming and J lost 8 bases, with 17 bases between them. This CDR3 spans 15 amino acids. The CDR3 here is CATSRVGGLSHGYTF. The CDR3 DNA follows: TGTGCCACCAGCAGAGTGGGGGGATTATCGCACGGCTACACCTTC.

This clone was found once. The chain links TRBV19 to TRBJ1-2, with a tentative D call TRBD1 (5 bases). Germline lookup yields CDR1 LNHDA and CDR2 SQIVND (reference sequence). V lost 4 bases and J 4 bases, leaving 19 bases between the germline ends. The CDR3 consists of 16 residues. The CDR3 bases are TGTGCCAGTAGTACCACAATTGGTTGGGGGGGCTATGGCTACACCTTC. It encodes CASSTTIGWGGYGYTF.

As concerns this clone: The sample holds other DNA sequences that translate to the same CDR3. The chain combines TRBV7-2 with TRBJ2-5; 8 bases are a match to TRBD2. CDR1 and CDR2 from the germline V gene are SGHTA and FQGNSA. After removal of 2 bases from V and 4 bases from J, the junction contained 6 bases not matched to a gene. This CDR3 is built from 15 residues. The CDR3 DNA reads TGTGCCAGCAGCTTATACGGGGGGGCTGCAGAGACCCAGTACTTC. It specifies CASSLYGGAAETQYF.

CDR3 residues: CASSDMGLAGSEQYF. The CDR3 nucleotides are TGCGCCAGCAGTGACATGGGACTAGCAGGATCCGAGCAGTACTTC. The chain joins TRBV10-1 to TRBJ2-7; 9 bases line up with TRBD2. CDR1 is WNHNN and CDR2 is SYGVQD in the germline V gene (reference sequence). V lost 3 bases, J lost 6 bases, and 9 bases stayed unmatched. This CDR3 region has 15 residues.

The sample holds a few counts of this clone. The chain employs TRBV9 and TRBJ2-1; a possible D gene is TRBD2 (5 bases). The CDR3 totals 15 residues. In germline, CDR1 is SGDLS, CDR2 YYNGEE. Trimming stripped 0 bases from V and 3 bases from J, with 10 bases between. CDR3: CASSVGGNFYNEQFF. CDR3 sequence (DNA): TGTGCCAGCAGCGTAGGAGGGAACTTCTACAATGAGCAGTTCTTC. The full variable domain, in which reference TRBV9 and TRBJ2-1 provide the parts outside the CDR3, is DSGVTQTPKHLITATGQRVTLRCSPRSGDLSVYWYQQSLDQGLQFLIQYYNGEERAKGNILERFSAQQFPDLHSELNLSSLELGDSALYFCASSVGGNFYNEQFFGPGTRLTVL.

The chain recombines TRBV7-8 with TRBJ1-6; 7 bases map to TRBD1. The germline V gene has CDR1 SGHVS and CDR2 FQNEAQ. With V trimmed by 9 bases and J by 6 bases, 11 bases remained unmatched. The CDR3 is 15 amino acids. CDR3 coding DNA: TGTGCCAGTATAAAAGGGGGGACAGCTAATTCACCCCTCCACTTT. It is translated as CASIKGGTANSPLHF.

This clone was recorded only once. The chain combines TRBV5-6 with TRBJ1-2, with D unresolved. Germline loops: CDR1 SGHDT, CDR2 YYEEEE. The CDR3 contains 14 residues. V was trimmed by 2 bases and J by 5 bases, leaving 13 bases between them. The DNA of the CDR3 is TGTGCCAGCAGCTTTTTTCAAGCGCCTTATGGCTACACCTTC. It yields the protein CASSFFQAPYGYTF.

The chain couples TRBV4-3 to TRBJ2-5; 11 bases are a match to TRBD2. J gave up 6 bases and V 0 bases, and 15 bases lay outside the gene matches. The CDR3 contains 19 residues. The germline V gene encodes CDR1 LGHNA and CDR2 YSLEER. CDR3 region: CASSQDFLAGGTHKQTQYF. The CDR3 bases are TGCGCCAGCAGCCAAGATTTTCTAGCGGGGGGCACACATAAACAGACCCAGTACTTC.

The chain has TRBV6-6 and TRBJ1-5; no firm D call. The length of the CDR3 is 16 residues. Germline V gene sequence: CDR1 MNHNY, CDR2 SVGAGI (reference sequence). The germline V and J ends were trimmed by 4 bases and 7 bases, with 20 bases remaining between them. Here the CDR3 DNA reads TGTGCCAGCAGTTTTATGGACCCCCCGGGGAGACAGCCCCAGCATTTT. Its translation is CASSFMDPPGRQPQHF.

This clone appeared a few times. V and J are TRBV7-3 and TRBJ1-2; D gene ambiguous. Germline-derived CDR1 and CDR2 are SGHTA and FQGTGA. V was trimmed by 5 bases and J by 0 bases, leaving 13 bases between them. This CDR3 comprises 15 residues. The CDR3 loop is CASSPATGTNYGYTF. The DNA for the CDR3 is TGTGCCAGCAGCCCAGCCACCGGGACTAACTATGGCTACACCTTC. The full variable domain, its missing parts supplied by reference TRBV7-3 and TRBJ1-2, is GAGVSQTPSNKVTEKGKYVELRCDPISGHTALYWYRQSLGQGPEFLIYFQGTGAADDSGLPNDRFFAVRPEGSVSTLKIQRTERGDSAVYLCASSPATGTNYGYTFGSGTRLTVV.

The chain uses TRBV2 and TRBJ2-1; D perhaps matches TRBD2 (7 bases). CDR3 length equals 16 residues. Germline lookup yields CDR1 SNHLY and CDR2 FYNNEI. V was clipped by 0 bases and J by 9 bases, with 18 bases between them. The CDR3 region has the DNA TGTGCCAGCAGTGAAGCGCTGAGGGGGGGCCTTGGTGAGCAGTTCTTC. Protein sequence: CASSEALRGGLGEQFF.

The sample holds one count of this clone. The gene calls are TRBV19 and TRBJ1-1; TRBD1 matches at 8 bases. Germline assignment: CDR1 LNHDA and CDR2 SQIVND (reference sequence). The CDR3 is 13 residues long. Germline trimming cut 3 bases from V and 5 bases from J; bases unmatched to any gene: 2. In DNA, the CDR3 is TGTGCCAGTAGTATGACAGGGGTGACTGAAGCTTTCTTT. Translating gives CASSMTGVTEAFF. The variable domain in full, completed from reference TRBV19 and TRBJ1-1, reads DGGITQSPKYLFRKEGQNVTLSCEQNLNHDAMYWYRQDPGQGLRLIYYSQIVNDFQKGDIAEGYSVSREKKESFPLTVTSAQKNPTAFYLCASSMTGVTEAFFGQGTRLTVV.

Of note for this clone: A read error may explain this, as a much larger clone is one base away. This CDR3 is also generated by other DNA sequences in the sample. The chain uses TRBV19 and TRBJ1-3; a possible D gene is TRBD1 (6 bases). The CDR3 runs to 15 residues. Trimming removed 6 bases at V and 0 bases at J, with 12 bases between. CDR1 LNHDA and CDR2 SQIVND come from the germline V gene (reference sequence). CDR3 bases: TGTGCCAGTAGAAGACAGGTGTACTCTGGAAACACCATATATTTT. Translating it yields CASRRQVYSGNTIYF.